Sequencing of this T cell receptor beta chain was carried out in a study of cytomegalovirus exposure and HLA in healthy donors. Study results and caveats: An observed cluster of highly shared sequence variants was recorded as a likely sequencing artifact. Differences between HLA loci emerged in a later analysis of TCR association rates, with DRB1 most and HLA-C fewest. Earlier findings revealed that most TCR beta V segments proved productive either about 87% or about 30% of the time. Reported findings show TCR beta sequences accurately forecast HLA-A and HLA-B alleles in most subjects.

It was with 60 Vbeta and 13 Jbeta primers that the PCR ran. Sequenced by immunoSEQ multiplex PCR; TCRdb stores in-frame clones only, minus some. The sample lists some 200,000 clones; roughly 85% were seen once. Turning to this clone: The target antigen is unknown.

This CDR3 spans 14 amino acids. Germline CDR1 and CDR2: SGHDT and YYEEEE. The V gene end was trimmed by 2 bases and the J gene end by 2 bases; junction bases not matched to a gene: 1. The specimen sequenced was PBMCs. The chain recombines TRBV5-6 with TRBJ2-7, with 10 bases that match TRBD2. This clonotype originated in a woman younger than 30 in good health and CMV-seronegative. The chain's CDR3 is CASSFLAGAYEQYV. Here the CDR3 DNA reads TGTGCCAGCAGCTTCCTAGCGGGAGCCTACGAGCAGTACGTC.